These T cell receptor beta chains were read from a single sample in a study of tumor-infiltrating lymphocytes in localized non-small cell lung cancer. This table comes from immunoSEQ multiplex PCR, and its TCRdb copy is limited to in-frame clones, with some not included. The sample holds under 8,500 clones; about 70% are singletons and the top ten take about 9%. Sequencing was done on a sample of uninvolved lung tissue not adjacent to the tumor. The receptors were gathered from a human donor with non-small cell lung cancer. The CDR3 runs from the conserved cysteine through the conserved F or W. A D gene is named only where the DNA matches it firmly. Clone size, where shown, is once, few, many, or a class for clones that have expanded.

size: once
V: TRBV29-1
D: -
J: TRBJ1-5
CDR3: CSVGNSNQPQHF
DNA: TGCAGCGTTGGGAATAGCAATCAGCCCCAGCATTTT

size: -
V: TRBV5-4
D: TRBD2
J: TRBJ2-1
CDR3: CASSPGLTEGDEQFF
DNA: TGTGCCAGCAGCCCGGGACTAACGGAGGGCGATGAGCAGTTCTTC

size: once
V: TRBV4-1
D: TRBD2
J: TRBJ2-3
CDR3: CASSQGTRPTSGDTQYF
DNA: TGCGCCAGCAGCCAAGGGACTAGGCCCACATCGGGAGATACGCAGTATTTT

size: once
V: TRBV10-3
D: TRBD2
J: TRBJ2-1
CDR3: CAISSLSGGPYNEQFF
DNA: TGTGCCATCAGCTCCCTTAGCGGGGGCCCCTACAATGAGCAGTTCTTC

size: -
V: TRBV11-3
D: TRBD1
J: TRBJ2-3
CDR3: CASSLRQGADTQYF
DNA: TGTGCCAGCAGCTTAAGACAGGGCGCAGATACGCAGTATTTT

size: -
V: TRBV19
D: -
J: TRBJ1-4
CDR3: CASSTSGRATNEKLFF
DNA: TGTGCCAGTAGTACATCCGGACGGGCAACTAATGAAAAACTGTTTTTT

size: -
V: TRBV14
D: -
J: TRBJ2-6
CDR3: CASSQLRSGANVLTF
DNA: TGTGCCAGCAGCCAACTCCGCTCTGGGGCCAACGTCCTGACTTTC

size: -
V: TRBV7-3
D: TRBD2
J: TRBJ2-1
CDR3: CASSLLGLAGDNEQFF
DNA: TGTGCCAGCAGCTTATTAGGACTAGCGGGTGACAATGAGCAGTTCTTC

size: -
V: TRBV28
D: -
J: TRBJ1-5
CDR3: CASSLTEQPQHF
DNA: TGTGCCAGCAGTTTAACGGAACAGCCCCAGCATTTT

size: -
V: TRBV5-8
D: -
J: TRBJ2-1
CDR3: CASSLGGLSSYNEQFF
DNA: TGTGCCAGCAGCTTGGGAGGACTAAGCTCCTACAATGAGCAGTTCTTC

size: -
V: TRBV11-3
D: TRBD1
J: TRBJ2-1
CDR3: CASSLAQGSYNEQFF
DNA: TGTGCCAGCAGCTTAGCACAGGGGTCCTACAATGAGCAGTTCTTC

size: -
V: TRBV9
D: -
J: TRBJ2-6
CDR3: CASGRGLGANVLTF
DNA: TGTGCCAGCGGAAGGGGCCTTGGGGCCAACGTCCTGACTTTC

size: -
V: TRBV30
D: -
J: TRBJ2-3
CDR3: CAWTDGLSTDTQYF
DNA: TGTGCCTGGACGGACGGTCTTAGCACAGATACGCAGTATTTT

size: -
V: TRBV28
D: -
J: TRBJ1-5
CDR3: CASSLGPGGLQPQHF
DNA: TGTGCCAGCAGTCTAGGCCCTGGGGGTCTTCAGCCCCAGCATTTT

size: -
V: TRBV7-9
D: TRBD2
J: TRBJ2-1
CDR3: CASSALAGDNEQFF
DNA: TGTGCCAGCAGTGCTCTAGCGGGAGACAATGAGCAGTTCTTC

size: -
V: TRBV19
D: -
J: TRBJ1-2
CDR3: CASQIGDSGYGYTF
DNA: TGTGCCAGTCAAATCGGAGACAGCGGCTATGGCTACACCTTC

size: few
V: TRBV25-1
D: -
J: TRBJ2-7
CDR3: CASTHRVNEQYF
DNA: TGTGCCAGCACCCATAGGGTCAACGAGCAGTACTTC

size: few
V: TRBV4-3
D: TRBD2
J: TRBJ2-3
CDR3: CASSEGGYSIDTQYF
DNA: TGCGCCAGCAGCGAGGGAGGGTATAGTATAGATACGCAGTATTTT

size: few
V: TRBV5-6
D: TRBD1
J: TRBJ2-7
CDR3: CASSPAGGQTYEQYF
DNA: TGTGCCAGCAGCCCCGCAGGGGGTCAAACCTACGAGCAGTACTTC

size: -
V: TRBV5-1
D: -
J: TRBJ1-1
CDR3: CASSLDTEPWSEAFF
DNA: TGCGCCAGCAGCTTGGATACGGAACCCTGGAGTGAAGCTTTCTTT

size: -
V: TRBV19
D: -
J: TRBJ1-2
CDR3: CASEQGVNGYTF
DNA: TGTGCCAGTGAACAGGGTGTTAATGGCTACACCTTC

size: -
V: TRBV7-8
D: -
J: TRBJ1-2
CDR3: CASSWTVIGPTSPGYTF
DNA: TGTGCCAGCAGCTGGACTGTTATTGGACCCACTAGCCCTGGCTACACCTTC

size: -
V: TRBV5-1
D: TRBD2
J: TRBJ2-7
CDR3: CASSLSSASGRYEQYF
DNA: TGCGCCAGCAGCTTGTCCTCCGCTAGCGGGAGGTACGAGCAGTACTTC

size: -
V: TRBV30
D: -
J: TRBJ2-7
CDR3: CAWSVGGPTYEQYF
DNA: TGTGCCTGGAGTGTGGGGGGACCAACCTACGAGCAGTACTTC

size: -
V: TRBV7-2
D: TRBD1
J: TRBJ2-7
CDR3: CASSSQTGSYEQYF
DNA: TGTGCCAGCAGCTCCCAGACAGGGAGTTACGAGCAGTACTTC

size: -
V: TRBV7-2
D: -
J: TRBJ2-7
CDR3: CASSLARVYEQYF
DNA: TGTGCCAGCAGCTTAGCACGGGTCTACGAGCAGTACTTC

size: -
V: TRBV2
D: -
J: TRBJ1-2
CDR3: CASTQTKANYGYTF
DNA: TGTGCCAGCACCCAGACAAAAGCTAACTATGGCTACACCTTC

size: -
V: TRBV9
D: TRBD1
J: TRBJ2-7
CDR3: CASSPETGDYEQYF
DNA: TGTGCCAGCAGCCCAGAGACAGGGGATTACGAGCAGTACTTC

size: -
V: TRBV5-6
D: TRBD2
J: TRBJ2-4
CDR3: CASSLGLAGIAKNIQYF
DNA: TGTGCCAGCAGCCTGGGACTAGCGGGGATAGCCAAAAACATTCAGTACTTC

size: -
V: TRBV4-3
D: -
J: TRBJ1-5
CDR3: CASSQDGGSNQPQHF
DNA: TGCGCCAGCAGCCAAGACGGGGGTAGCAATCAGCCCCAGCATTTT

size: -
V: TRBV6-1
D: TRBD1
J: TRBJ1-1
CDR3: CASSLGGQGNTEAFF
DNA: TGTGCCAGCAGCCTGGGGGGACAGGGGAACACTGAAGCTTTCTTT

size: -
V: TRBV6-5
D: TRBD1
J: TRBJ2-7
CDR3: CASSPGQTLYEQYF
DNA: TGTGCCAGCAGTCCGGGACAGACGCTCTACGAGCAGTACTTC

size: -
V: TRBV9
D: -
J: TRBJ2-1
CDR3: CASSVEWDEQFF
DNA: TGTGCCAGCAGCGTAGAATGGGATGAGCAGTTCTTC

size: -
V: TRBV30
D: -
J: TRBJ1-2
CDR3: CAWSYGTNYGYTF
DNA: TGTGCCTGGAGTTATGGGACAAACTATGGCTACACCTTC

size: -
V: TRBV30
D: TRBD2
J: TRBJ2-1
CDR3: CAWSVSGADYEQFF
DNA: TGTGCCTGGAGTGTTAGCGGGGCCGACTATGAGCAGTTCTTC

size: -
V: TRBV4-1
D: -
J: TRBJ1-2
CDR3: CASSQDPQVRGYTF
DNA: TGCGCCAGCAGCCAAGATCCACAGGTTCGCGGCTACACCTTC

size: few
V: TRBV18
D: TRBD1
J: TRBJ1-2
CDR3: CASSSGQGDYGYTF
DNA: TGTGCCAGCTCATCGGGACAGGGAGACTATGGCTACACCTTC

size: -
V: TRBV7-2
D: -
J: TRBJ2-1
CDR3: CASSPRAGLTYNEQFF
DNA: TGTGCCAGCAGCCCCCGGGCCGGCCTCACCTACAATGAGCAGTTCTTC

size: few
V: TRBV28
D: -
J: TRBJ2-7
CDR3: CASNAQGSYEQYF
DNA: TGTGCCAGCAACGCTCAGGGCTCCTACGAGCAGTACTTC

size: -
V: TRBV11-3
D: -
J: TRBJ2-3
CDR3: CASSHRGTDTQYF
DNA: TGTGCCAGCAGCCACCGGGGCACAGATACGCAGTATTTT

size: -
V: TRBV2
D: -
J: TRBJ1-1
CDR3: CASSENGEGYTEAFF
DNA: TGTGCCAGCAGTGAGAATGGAGAGGGGTACACTGAAGCTTTCTTT

size: -
V: TRBV6-5
D: TRBD2
J: TRBJ2-7
CDR3: CASSYQPSGSLYEQYF
DNA: TGTGCCAGCAGTTACCAGCCGAGCGGGAGTCTGTACGAGCAGTACTTC

size: -
V: TRBV19
D: -
J: TRBJ1-3
CDR3: CASSIGGLSGNTIYF
DNA: TGTGCCAGTAGTATAGGTGGGCTGTCTGGAAACACCATATATTTT

size: -
V: TRBV7-9
D: -
J: TRBJ1-6
CDR3: CASSPTRDNSPLHF
DNA: TGTGCCAGCAGCCCGACAAGAGATAATTCACCCCTCCACTTT

size: -
V: TRBV9
D: TRBD2
J: TRBJ2-4
CDR3: CASRAPSGRVQNIQYF
DNA: TGTGCCAGCAGGGCCCCTAGCGGGAGGGTCCAAAACATTCAGTACTTC

size: -
V: TRBV29-1
D: TRBD1
J: TRBJ1-2
CDR3: CSVEAGGGYTF
DNA: TGCAGCGTTGAAGCAGGGGGAGGCTACACCTTC

size: -
V: TRBV6-6
D: -
J: TRBJ1-1
CDR3: CASSYGVNQAFF
DNA: TGTGCCAGCAGTTACGGGGTAAACCAAGCTTTCTTT

size: -
V: TRBV30
D: -
J: TRBJ2-2
CDR3: CAWARRGASNTGELFF
DNA: TGTGCCTGGGCGAGGAGGGGGGCGTCGAACACCGGGGAGCTGTTTTTT

size: medium-sized
V: TRBV4-3
D: -
J: TRBJ2-3
CDR3: CASSQDGTRKADTQYF
DNA: TGCGCCAGCAGCCAAGATGGAACTAGAAAAGCAGATACGCAGTATTTT

size: -
V: TRBV30
D: -
J: TRBJ2-2
CDR3: CAWSVGTTNTGELFF
DNA: TGTGCCTGGAGTGTAGGGACCACGAACACCGGGGAGCTGTTTTTT

size: -
V: TRBV7-8
D: TRBD2
J: TRBJ2-7
CDR3: CASSLTGRTLAGDHEQYF
DNA: TGTGCCAGCAGCTTAACGGGACGGACACTAGCGGGAGACCACGAGCAGTACTTC

size: few
V: TRBV19
D: -
J: TRBJ1-5
CDR3: CASSRGRFDQPQHF
DNA: TGTGCCAGTAGTCGGGGGAGGTTCGATCAGCCCCAGCATTTT

size: -
V: TRBV30
D: -
J: TRBJ1-2
CDR3: CARASRDYGYTF
DNA: TGTGCCAGGGCCAGCAGAGACTATGGCTACACCTTC